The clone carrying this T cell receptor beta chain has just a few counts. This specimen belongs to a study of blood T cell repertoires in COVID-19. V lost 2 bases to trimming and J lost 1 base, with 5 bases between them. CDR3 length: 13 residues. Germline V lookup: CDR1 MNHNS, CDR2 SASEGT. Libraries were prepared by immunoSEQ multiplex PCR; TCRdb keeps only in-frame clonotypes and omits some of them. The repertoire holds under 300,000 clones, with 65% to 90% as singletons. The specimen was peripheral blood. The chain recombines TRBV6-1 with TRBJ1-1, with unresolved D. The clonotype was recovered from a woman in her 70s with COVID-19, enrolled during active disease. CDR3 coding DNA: TGTGCCAGCAGTGAAACGAGGAACACTGAAGCTTTCTTT. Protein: CASSETRNTEAFF.